The 27 T cell receptor beta chains listed next were all sequenced from one sample in a study of cytomegalovirus exposure and HLA in healthy donors. The PCR was carried out with 60 Vbeta primers and 13 Jbeta primers. Method: immunoSEQ multiplex PCR; TCRdb's copy keeps in-frame clones and lacks some. The ten most abundant clones cover 1.5% to 1.8% of a sample with 100,000 to 150,000 clones. The sample consisted of PBMCs. These receptor sequences come from a woman aged 40 to 49 in good health and CMV-seronegative.

The chain couples TRBV5-6 to TRBJ1-6; 7 bases match TRBD1. The ends lost 3 bases at V and 8 bases at J; junction bases unmatched: 5. CDR1 and CDR2 (germline): SGHDT, YYEEEE. The CDR3 extends over 14 amino acids. The CDR3, as DNA: TGTGCCAGCAGCTGGGACAGACTTGATTCACCCCTCCACTTT. Protein sequence: CASSWDRLDSPLHF. Complete variable domain (other parts from reference TRBV5-6 and TRBJ1-6): DAGVTQSPTHLIKTRGQQVTLRCSPKSGHDTVSWYQQALGQGPQFIFQYYEEEERQRGNFPDRFSGHQFPNYSSELNVNALLLGDSALYLCASSWDRLDSPLHFGNGTRLTVT.

V gene TRBV9 combines with J gene TRBJ2-3; D might be TRBD2 (7 bases). The germline V gene encodes CDR1 SGDLS and CDR2 YYNGEE. The CDR3 runs to 16 residues. The ends were cut back, 2 bases at V and 0 bases at J, with 13 bases in the middle. CDR3 region: CASSVGRGGSTDTQYF. The CDR3 DNA is TGTGCCAGCAGCGTGGGGAGGGGGGGAAGCACAGATACGCAGTATTTT.

The chain combines TRBV9 with TRBJ2-3, with TRBD1 as a possible D gene (6 bases). CDR3 length equals 15 residues. Trimming pared 4 bases from V and 10 bases from J, leaving 22 bases between. From germline, CDR1 is SGDLS and CDR2 YYNGEE. CDR3 in amino acids: CASSPARTAGSSQYF. Written as DNA, the CDR3 is TGTGCCAGCAGCCCGGCACGGACAGCCGGAAGTTCGCAGTATTTT.

The rearrangement joins TRBV5-6 to TRBJ2-7; TRBD2 agrees at 10 bases. This CDR3 spans 15 amino acids. V lost 0 bases, J lost 2 bases, and 2 bases stayed unmatched. Per germline, CDR1 SGHDT and CDR2 YYEEEE. The CDR3 sequence: CASSLGSGGTYEQYF. The CDR3 nucleotides read TGTGCCAGCAGCTTGGGTAGCGGGGGGACCTACGAGCAGTACTTC.

V gene TRBV7-2 combines with J gene TRBJ1-2; tentative D call: TRBD1 (6 bases). This CDR3 spans 12 amino acids. The V end was cut by 5 bases, the J end by 5 bases, with 9 bases between. Germline V CDR1 and CDR2: SGHTA, FQGNSA. The CDR3 here is CASSPTGYGYTF. The CDR3, as DNA: TGTGCCAGCAGCCCAACAGGGTATGGCTACACCTTC.

The V gene is TRBV6-5, the J gene TRBJ2-3, with 9 bases identical to TRBD2. The CDR3 is 15 residues long. Germline CDR1 MNHEY, CDR2 SVGAGI. Unmatched junction bases numbered 10, after V lost 7 bases and J lost 5 bases. The CDR3 here is CASTPSGGTRDTQYF. CDR3 sequence (DNA): TGTGCCAGCACACCCAGCGGGGGGACAAGAGATACGCAGTATTTT.

This chain joins TRBV28 and TRBJ2-6, with a tentative D call TRBD1 (7 bases). There are 19 residues in the CDR3. The germline CDR1 and CDR2 sequences are MDHEN and SYDVKM. Trimming left V 4 bases short and J 0 bases short, with 19 bases between. The CDR3 spells CASSSGGLGDLSGANVLTF. The CDR3 bases are TGTGCCAGCAGTTCAGGGGGGTTGGGAGACCTCTCTGGGGCCAACGTCCTGACTTTC. Drawing the rest from reference TRBV28 and TRBJ2-6, the complete variable domain is DVKVTQSSRYLVKRTGEKVFLECVQDMDHENMFWYRQDPGLGLRLIYFSYDVKMKEKGDIPEGYSVSREKKERFSLILESASTNQTSMYLCASSSGGLGDLSGANVLTFGAGSRLTVL.

This chain connects TRBV4-1 to TRBJ2-7, with unresolved D. The CDR3 loop spans 13 amino acids. Trimming took off 0 bases at V and 2 bases at J, with 5 bases between the two ends. Germline loops: CDR1 MGHRA, CDR2 YSYEKL. CDR3 in amino acids: CASSQEAPYEQYF. In DNA, the CDR3 is TGCGCCAGCAGCCAAGAGGCCCCCTACGAGCAGTACTTC.

The chain combines TRBV19 with TRBJ1-4, with TRBD1 matching 7 bases. The V segment lost 9 bases and the J segment 3 bases; nucleotides outside the gene matches: 4. Germline CDR1 reads LNHDA; CDR2 reads SQIVND (reference sequence). The CDR3 extends over 13 amino acids. The CDR3 DNA follows: TGTGCCAGATCCGGGACAGCTAATGAAAAACTGTTTTTT. This sequence encodes CARSGTANEKLFF.

The chain is built from TRBV28 and TRBJ1-5; TRBD1 is a possible D gene (6 bases). V lost 2 bases to trimming and J lost 4 bases, with 12 bases between them. The CDR3 is 15 residues long. In germline, CDR1 is MDHEN, CDR2 SYDVKM. In nucleotides, the CDR3 is TGTGCCAGCAGTTTACCGGGACATACAAATCAGCCCCAGCATTTT. Amino acids: CASSLPGHTNQPQHF.

The CDR3 spells CASSSIQGNQPQHF. In DNA form, the CDR3 reads TGTGCCAGCAGTTCCATTCAGGGGAATCAGCCCCAGCATTTT. J is TRBJ1-5 and V is TRBV6-6; D possibly corresponds to TRBD1 (6 bases). Trimming removed 4 bases from V and 4 bases from J, with 11 bases in between. Germline V gene data show CDR1 as MNHNY and CDR2 as SVGAGI (reference sequence). This CDR3 region has 14 residues.

This chain uses TRBV5-1 with TRBJ1-2; D is possibly TRBD1 (5 bases). Germline CDR1 is SGHRS and CDR2 is YFSETQ. The CDR3 length is 16 residues. The V and J ends lost 0 bases and 4 bases respectively, with 16 bases between them. CDR3 DNA sequence: TGCGCCAGCAGCTTGGGAGACGGACTAAGGGGCTATGGCTACACCTTC. Its protein is CASSLGDGLRGYGYTF. The complete variable domain, with remaining parts taken from reference TRBV5-1 and TRBJ1-2, reads KAGVTQTPRYLIKTRGQQVTLSCSPISGHRSVSWYQQTPGQGLQFLFEYFSETQRNKGNFPGRFSGRQFSNSRSEMNVSTLELGDSALYLCASSLGDGLRGYGYTFGSGTRLTVV.

V gene TRBV5-1 combines with J gene TRBJ1-1; maybe TRBD1 (5 bases). Germline V gene lookup returns CDR1 SGHRS and CDR2 YFSETQ. V lost 0 bases, J lost 4 bases, and 10 bases lay in between. The CDR3 totals 14 residues. The CDR3 region is CASSLDWGGTEAFF. In nucleotides, the CDR3 is TGCGCCAGCAGCTTGGACTGGGGGGGCACTGAAGCTTTCTTT.

The gene calls are TRBV19 and TRBJ1-5; D uncertain. Germline assignment: CDR1 LNHDA and CDR2 SQIVND (reference sequence). The CDR3 length is 14 residues. The V and J ends lost 6 bases and 7 bases respectively, with 16 bases between them. The CDR3 protein is CASRSLPSGQPQHF. The CDR3 DNA follows: TGTGCCAGTAGAAGTCTCCCCTCGGGGCAGCCCCAGCATTTT.

The chain joins TRBV5-8 to TRBJ1-4; no reliable D call. Germline V CDR1 and CDR2: SGHTS, YDEGEE. The CDR3 sequence is 14 residues long. Deletions cut 5 bases from V and 7 bases from J, with 15 bases between. The CDR3 protein is CASSRLQRSEKLFF. The CDR3 DNA is TGTGCCAGCAGTCGACTCCAAAGGAGTGAAAAACTGTTTTTT. Filled out from reference TRBV5-8 and TRBJ1-4, the complete variable domain reads EAGVTQSPTHLIKTRGQQATLRCSPISGHTSVYWYQQALGLGLQFLLWYDEGEERNRGNFPPRFSGRQFPNYSSELNVNALELEDSALYLCASSRLQRSEKLFFGSGTQLSVL.

The chain carries TRBV13 and TRBJ1-1; 11 positions agree with TRBD1. V trimming: 4 bases; J trimming: 0 bases; junction bases outside the gene matches: 4. The CDR3 runs to 16 residues. The germline V gene encodes CDR1 PRHDT and CDR2 FYEKMQ (reference sequence). The CDR3 here is CASSSGQGELNTEAFF. The CDR3, as DNA: TGTGCCAGCAGCTCGGGACAGGGGGAACTGAACACTGAAGCTTTCTTT.

The rearrangement joins TRBV2 to TRBJ2-3, with 10 bases aligning to TRBD2. The CDR3 spans 19 residues. Germline V gene sequence: CDR1 SNHLY, CDR2 FYNNEI. V shed 4 bases, J shed 0 bases, and the junction held 13 bases outside the gene matches. The CDR3 is CASSGRLAGASGSTDTQYF. DNA of the CDR3: TGTGCCAGCAGTGGTCGACTAGCGGGCGCGAGCGGGAGCACAGATACGCAGTATTTT.

The chain has TRBV4-1 and TRBJ1-5; the D gene is possibly TRBD1 (5 bases). Per the germline V gene, CDR1 is MGHRA and CDR2 is YSYEKL. This CDR3 spans 17 amino acids. The ends were cut back, 6 bases at V and 0 bases at J, with 18 bases in the middle. The CDR3 DNA reads as TGCGCCAGCAGGACTCACATGGGGGGATATAGCAATCAGCCCCAGCATTTT. It yields the protein CASRTHMGGYSNQPQHF.

The V gene is TRBV28, the J gene TRBJ1-2; a possible D gene is TRBD1 (6 bases). Germline V gives CDR1 MDHEN, CDR2 SYDVKM. V was cut by 7 bases and J by 4 bases, with 16 bases left in between. The length of the CDR3 is 14 residues. CDR3 in amino acids: CASKNRVGSYGYTF. DNA for the CDR3: TGTGCCAGCAAAAACAGGGTGGGATCCTATGGCTACACCTTC.

This chain uses TRBV10-3 with TRBJ1-1, with 9 bases matching TRBD1. The CDR3 is 14 residues long. The trim removed 10 bases at V and 3 bases at J, leaving 9 bases unmatched. Germline CDR1 and CDR2: ENHRY and SYGVKD. CDR3 protein: CATSTGGTDTEAFF. For the CDR3, the DNA is TGTGCCACATCGACAGGGGGAACGGACACTGAAGCTTTCTTT.

This rearrangement joins TRBV19 to TRBJ1-3; 7 bases align to TRBD1. The J segment lost 1 base and the V segment lost 5 bases, leaving 2 bases of the junction unmatched. The CDR3 is 14 residues long. Germline V gene data show CDR1 as LNHDA and CDR2 as SQIVND (reference sequence). For the CDR3, the DNA is TGTGCCAGTAGTGGGACAGCTTCTGGAAACACCATATATTTT. This gives the protein CASSGTASGNTIYF.

J is TRBJ1-2 and V is TRBV7-2, with D maybe TRBD1 (6 bases). This CDR3 is 14 amino acids long. Per germline, CDR1 SGHTA and CDR2 FQGNSA. Trimming pared 1 base from V and 4 bases from J, leaving 10 bases between. CDR3 amino acids: CASSLVDRSYGYTF. The CDR3 nucleotides are TGTGCCAGCAGCTTAGTCGACAGGAGCTATGGCTACACCTTC.

With regard to this clone: The identical CDR3 is also encoded by other nucleotide sequences in the sample. CDR3 in DNA: TGTGCCAGCTCACCGGCCTTGGACACTGAAGCTTTCTTT. Translated: CASSPALDTEAFF. The chain recombines TRBV18 with TRBJ1-1; D not certain. From germline, CDR1 is KGHSH and CDR2 LQKENI. V lost 3 bases, J lost 3 bases, and 8 bases lay in between. CDR3 length equals 13 residues.

This chain links TRBV11-2 with TRBJ1-3, with 8 positions matching TRBD1. The V and J ends lost 3 bases and 0 bases, in that order; junction bases with no gene match: 7. Looked up from germline, CDR1 is SGHAT and CDR2 is FQNNGV. The CDR3 length is 17 residues. The chain's CDR3 is CASSFSPGTGSGNTIYF. The CDR3 nucleotides are TGTGCCAGCAGCTTCAGTCCCGGGACAGGCTCTGGAAACACCATATATTTT.

The V call is TRBV9, the J call TRBJ2-1; weak D call: TRBD2 (7 bases). The CDR3 has 12 amino acids. The germline V gene has CDR1 SGDLS and CDR2 YYNGEE. V was pared by 2 bases and J by 10 bases, with 10 bases between. CDR3 bases: TGTGCCAGCAGCGTCGGGGGGCCCGAGCAGTTCTTC. Its protein is CASSVGGPEQFF.

The CDR3 DNA reads TGTGCCAGCAGTTCAGGGGGCGTTAGCACTGAAGCTTTCTTT. Translated: CASSSGGVSTEAFF. The chain employs TRBV7-2 and TRBJ1-1; 8 bases align to TRBD1. The length of the CDR3 is 14 residues. CDR1 and CDR2 (germline): SGHTA, FQGNSA. V lost 6 bases, J lost 4 bases, and 7 bases stayed unmatched.

The V and J genes are TRBV5-4 and TRBJ2-1, with 8 nucleotides matching TRBD2. There are 13 residues in the CDR3. Germline V gene data show CDR1 as SGHNT and CDR2 as YYREEE (reference sequence). The CDR3 spells CVSGGTKYNEQFF. The CDR3 coding sequence is TGTGTTTCGGGAGGGACAAAGTACAATGAGCAGTTCTTC. Looking up the rest from reference TRBV5-4 and TRBJ2-1 gives the full variable domain: ETGVTQSPTHLIKTRGQQVTLRCSSQSGHNTVSWYQQALGQGPQFIFQYYREEENGRGNFPPRFSGLQFPNYSSELNVNALELDDSALYLCVSGGTKYNEQFFGPGTRLTVL.